The rows below give T cell receptor beta chains drawn from one sample of a study of CD8+CD57+ T cells in acquired aplastic anemia. TCRdb passed the reads through MiXCR, listing each CDR3 protein once. The repertoire has about 180,000 distinct CDR3 sequences, roughly 48% of them found once; the top ten carry around 1%. The sample was sorted CD4+, CD8+, or CD8+CD57+ T cells (not recorded which) from PBMCs. The receptors stem from a human donor with aplastic anemia. Each CDR3 is given with its conserved first and last residue. The order of the fields is J gene, D gene, clone size, V gene, CDR3 DNA, CDR3 protein. A D gene is named only where the DNA matches it firmly. A clone size is listed for some rows: how often the clone was seen (once, few, many), or a class if it is expanded.

j_gene: TRBJ2-5
d_gene: .
abundance: .
v_gene: TRBV24-1
CDR3nt: TGTGCCACCAGTATTGCGGGGTTTGGACAAAAGGCCCAGTACTTC
CDR3aa: CATSIAGFGQKAQYF

j_gene: TRBJ2-7
d_gene: TRBD1
abundance: few
v_gene: TRBV2
CDR3nt: TGTGCCAGCAGTGGGACAGGGCGTGAGCAGTACTTC
CDR3aa: CASSGTGREQYF

j_gene: TRBJ2-3
d_gene: .
abundance: many
v_gene: TRBV5-1
CDR3nt: TGCGCCAGCAGCCCTATTTTGGGAACTGATACGCAGTATTTT
CDR3aa: CASSPILGTDTQYF

j_gene: TRBJ2-3
d_gene: .
abundance: many
v_gene: TRBV5-6
CDR3nt: TGTGCCAGCAGCCCCACCGCGGGTTACACAGATACGCAGTATTTT
CDR3aa: CASSPTAGYTDTQYF

j_gene: TRBJ2-5
d_gene: .
abundance: .
v_gene: TRBV10-3
CDR3nt: TGTGCCATCAGCGCCCGGGGCGGGGTGGGGGAGACCCAGTACTTC
CDR3aa: CAISARGGVGETQYF

j_gene: TRBJ1-5
d_gene: .
abundance: many
v_gene: TRBV12-3/TRBV12-4
CDR3nt: TGTGCCAGCAGTTTTCGCGCGACGGCTCTGGGGCAGCCCCAGCATTTT
CDR3aa: CASSFRATALGQPQHF

j_gene: TRBJ2-5
d_gene: .
abundance: .
v_gene: TRBV24-1
CDR3nt: TGTGCCACCAGACAAGAGACCCAGTACTTC
CDR3aa: CATRQETQYF

j_gene: TRBJ2-7
d_gene: .
abundance: once
v_gene: TRBV6-1
CDR3nt: TGTGCCAGCAGGCTAGCCCACCGTACCTACGAGCAGTACTTC
CDR3aa: CASRLAHRTYEQYF

j_gene: TRBJ2-1
d_gene: TRBD2
abundance: many
v_gene: TRBV7-9
CDR3nt: TGTGCCAGCAGCCGGGGGGGCAGCTACAATGAGCAGTTCTTC
CDR3aa: CASSRGGSYNEQFF

j_gene: TRBJ1-5
d_gene: TRBD1
abundance: many
v_gene: TRBV5-5
CDR3nt: TGTGCCAGCAGCTTAGCCGGGACGCAGGGGGCCCAGCATTTT
CDR3aa: CASSLAGTQGAQHF

j_gene: TRBJ2-7
d_gene: .
abundance: many
v_gene: TRBV20-1
CDR3nt: TGCAGTGCTAAGTCCTACGAGCAGTACTTC
CDR3aa: CSAKSYEQYF

j_gene: TRBJ2-7
d_gene: .
abundance: many
v_gene: TRBV12-3/TRBV12-4
CDR3nt: TGTGCCAGCAGCGTAAGGACAACCTTACCTTCGACCGAATTACGAGAGCAGTACTTC
CDR3aa: CASSVRTTLPSTELREQYF

j_gene: TRBJ2-5
d_gene: .
abundance: once
v_gene: TRBV7-8
CDR3nt: TGTGCCAGCAGCTTCCGGCCAAGTGGGGTAGGAGAGACCCAGTACTTC
CDR3aa: CASSFRPSGVGETQYF

j_gene: TRBJ2-3
d_gene: TRBD1
abundance: many
v_gene: TRBV7-9
CDR3nt: TGTGCCAGCAGTCCGGACAGGGGGTCAGATACGCAGTATTTT
CDR3aa: CASSPDRGSDTQYF

j_gene: TRBJ1-6
d_gene: .
abundance: .
v_gene: TRBV7-9
CDR3nt: TGTGCCAGCAGCTTAGCGGGCAGTGGTAATTCACCCCTCCACTTT
CDR3aa: CASSLAGSGNSPLHF

j_gene: TRBJ2-5
d_gene: .
abundance: .
v_gene: TRBV24-1
CDR3nt: TGTGCCACCAGTGATTACGGGGTAGAGACCCAGTACTTC
CDR3aa: CATSDYGVETQYF

j_gene: TRBJ1-5
d_gene: .
abundance: .
v_gene: TRBV10-3
CDR3nt: TGTGCCACGACGGACCGGGACCCTAATCAGCCCCAGCATTTT
CDR3aa: CATTDRDPNQPQHF

j_gene: TRBJ2-7
d_gene: .
abundance: many
v_gene: TRBV5-1
CDR3nt: TGCGCCAGCAGCTTGGAGGCTCGATCCTACGAGCAGTACTTC
CDR3aa: CASSLEARSYEQYF

j_gene: TRBJ1-1
d_gene: .
abundance: many
v_gene: TRBV5-5
CDR3nt: TGTGCCAGCAGATTAACACCAAACACTGAAGCTTTCTTT
CDR3aa: CASRLTPNTEAFF

j_gene: TRBJ1-1
d_gene: .
abundance: .
v_gene: TRBV7-9
CDR3nt: TGTGCCAGCAGCTTGGGGCTATTGGACGAAGCTTTCTTT
CDR3aa: CASSLGLLDEAFF

j_gene: TRBJ1-5
d_gene: .
abundance: .
v_gene: TRBV2
CDR3nt: TGTGCCAGCAACGGCGGGAACAATCAGCCTCAGCATTTT
CDR3aa: CASNGGNNQPQHF

j_gene: TRBJ2-7
d_gene: TRBD2
abundance: many
v_gene: TRBV5-1
CDR3nt: TGCGCCAGCAGCTTACAAGCGGGAGAGCAGTACTTC
CDR3aa: CASSLQAGEQYF

j_gene: TRBJ2-7
d_gene: .
abundance: many
v_gene: TRBV5-6
CDR3nt: TGTGCCAGCATCACGGCAGGAGCCTACGAGCAGTACTTC
CDR3aa: CASITAGAYEQYF

j_gene: TRBJ1-4
d_gene: .
abundance: .
v_gene: TRBV12-3/TRBV12-4
CDR3nt: TGTGCCAGCAGCCCCCGTGGGTCCAATGAAAAACTGTTTTTT
CDR3aa: CASSPRGSNEKLFF

j_gene: TRBJ2-7
d_gene: TRBD2
abundance: .
v_gene: TRBV20-1
CDR3nt: TGCAGTGCAGCGCTCCCGGGACTAGCGGTTGACGAGCAGTACTTC
CDR3aa: CSAALPGLAVDEQYF

j_gene: TRBJ2-7
d_gene: TRBD2
abundance: many
v_gene: TRBV5-6
CDR3nt: TGTGCCAGCAGCCGACTAGCGGGGGGGACCTACGAGCAGTACTTC
CDR3aa: CASSRLAGGTYEQYF

j_gene: TRBJ1-2
d_gene: .
abundance: once
v_gene: TRBV25-1
CDR3nt: TGTGCCAGCAGTGAGTCTTTGTCGGGGGGATTAGAAATAAACACCTTC
CDR3aa: CASSESLSGGLEINTF

j_gene: TRBJ1-2
d_gene: TRBD1
abundance: .
v_gene: TRBV24-1
CDR3nt: TGTGCCACCAGTGAACCGGACAGGAACTATGGCTACACCTTC
CDR3aa: CATSEPDRNYGYTF

j_gene: TRBJ2-3
d_gene: TRBD2
abundance: many
v_gene: TRBV7-2
CDR3nt: TGTGCCAGCAGCCAAACTAGCGGCACAGATACGCAGTATTTT
CDR3aa: CASSQTSGTDTQYF

j_gene: TRBJ2-7
d_gene: TRBD2
abundance: once
v_gene: TRBV29-1
CDR3nt: TGCAGCGCCTCGCTAGGGCGGGAGGGGAGCGAGCAGTACTTC
CDR3aa: CSASLGREGSEQYF

j_gene: TRBJ2-1
d_gene: TRBD1
abundance: .
v_gene: TRBV20-1
CDR3nt: TGCAGTACCCGACAGGGTGGGTTGTACAATGAGCAGTTCTTC
CDR3aa: CSTRQGGLYNEQFF

j_gene: TRBJ1-5
d_gene: .
abundance: .
v_gene: TRBV4-2
CDR3nt: TGTGCCAGCAGCCGAGCGGCGGGGAGGAGCAATCAGCCCCAGCATTTT
CDR3aa: CASSRAAGRSNQPQHF

j_gene: TRBJ2-1
d_gene: TRBD1
abundance: .
v_gene: TRBV24-1
CDR3nt: TGTGCCACCAGTGATCCGAGGACAGGGGTATACAATGAGCAGTTCTTC
CDR3aa: CATSDPRTGVYNEQFF

j_gene: TRBJ2-5
d_gene: .
abundance: many
v_gene: TRBV15
CDR3nt: TGTGCCACCAGTCTGGGCCAAGAGACCCAGTACTTC
CDR3aa: CATSLGQETQYF

j_gene: TRBJ1-4
d_gene: .
abundance: .
v_gene: TRBV19
CDR3nt: TGTGCCAGTAGTATCGGATTGGGTGAAAAACTGTTTTTT
CDR3aa: CASSIGLGEKLFF

j_gene: TRBJ1-2
d_gene: .
abundance: many
v_gene: TRBV29-1
CDR3nt: TGCAGCGTTCCAGGGAATGGAGGCTACACCTTC
CDR3aa: CSVPGNGGYTF

j_gene: TRBJ1-5
d_gene: .
abundance: .
v_gene: TRBV9
CDR3nt: TGTGCCAGCACCCCTGGGGCTCTCGGGCAGCCCCAGCATTTT
CDR3aa: CASTPGALGQPQHF

j_gene: TRBJ2-3
d_gene: .
abundance: few
v_gene: TRBV24-1
CDR3nt: TGTGCCACCAGTGATTTTACTGCTAGCACAGATACGCAGTATTTT
CDR3aa: CATSDFTASTDTQYF

j_gene: TRBJ1-1
d_gene: .
abundance: many
v_gene: TRBV6-5
CDR3nt: TGTGCCAGCTACGGAGGGCGGTGGAACACTGAAGCTTTCTTT
CDR3aa: CASYGGRWNTEAFF

j_gene: TRBJ2-1
d_gene: TRBD2
abundance: .
v_gene: TRBV10-3
CDR3nt: TGTGCCATCAGGGCTAGCGCGGGGGATGAGCAGTTCTTC
CDR3aa: CAIRASAGDEQFF

j_gene: TRBJ1-6
d_gene: TRBD1
abundance: many
v_gene: TRBV6-5
CDR3nt: TGTGCCAGCAGTTACTCGGGGACAGGGTACTCACCCCTCCACTTT
CDR3aa: CASSYSGTGYSPLHF

j_gene: TRBJ2-7
d_gene: TRBD2
abundance: .
v_gene: TRBV20-1
CDR3nt: TGCAGTGCTAGAGCACCCCTCTGGACTAGCGTTTACGAGCAGTACTTC
CDR3aa: CSARAPLWTSVYEQYF

j_gene: TRBJ1-3
d_gene: .
abundance: few
v_gene: TRBV6-4
CDR3nt: TGTGCCAGCAGTGACTCGATGTCAGGGTCCCAGCTCTCTGGAAACACCATATATTTT
CDR3aa: CASSDSMSGSQLSGNTIYF

j_gene: TRBJ1-6
d_gene: TRBD1
abundance: many
v_gene: TRBV3-1
CDR3nt: TGTGCCAGCAGCCCCCGCCTGGGAGGGGGCGGTCTGCACGGTTCACCCCTCCACTTT
CDR3aa: CASSPRLGGGGLHGSPLHF

j_gene: TRBJ1-4
d_gene: .
abundance: few
v_gene: TRBV6-1
CDR3nt: TGTGCCAGCAGTATCACAGCAACTAATGAAAAACTGTTTTTT
CDR3aa: CASSITATNEKLFF

j_gene: TRBJ2-5
d_gene: .
abundance: .
v_gene: TRBV5-6
CDR3nt: TGTGCCAGCAGCTTGGAGCTAGCGCGGGGTATAGAGACCCAGTACTTC
CDR3aa: CASSLELARGIETQYF

j_gene: TRBJ1-1
d_gene: .
abundance: many
v_gene: TRBV5-6
CDR3nt: TGTGCCAGCAGCTTCCAGGAGGCTGAAGCTTTCTTT
CDR3aa: CASSFQEAEAFF

j_gene: TRBJ1-2
d_gene: TRBD1
abundance: .
v_gene: TRBV5-4
CDR3nt: TGTGCCAGCAGCTCGGACAGGTCTAACTATGGCTACACCTTC
CDR3aa: CASSSDRSNYGYTF

j_gene: TRBJ2-1
d_gene: TRBD2
abundance: many
v_gene: TRBV7-6
CDR3nt: TGTGCCAGCAGCTTATCGGGACTAGCGGAAAATGAGCAGTTCTTC
CDR3aa: CASSLSGLAENEQFF

j_gene: TRBJ2-7
d_gene: .
abundance: .
v_gene: TRBV24-1
CDR3nt: TGTGCCACCAGTGATTCCAGGGCGACCTACGAGCAGTACTTC
CDR3aa: CATSDSRATYEQYF

j_gene: TRBJ2-5
d_gene: .
abundance: .
v_gene: TRBV29-1
CDR3nt: TGCAGCGTCCGTAGCGGAGAGACCCAGTACTTC
CDR3aa: CSVRSGETQYF